This TCR beta chain was captured in a study of control samples from healthy donors and cancer patients. Germline loops: CDR1 MNHEY, CDR2 SVGAGI. This CDR3 contains 14 residues. The V end lost 3 bases, the J end lost 4 bases, and 12 bases lay between the germline ends. The data were produced by immunoSEQ multiplex PCR, yet TCRdb's version contains in-frame clones alone and is incomplete. The sample contains 150,000 or so clones, just over 85% of which appear only once. The receptor comes from a man aged 18 to 30 in good health. This rearrangement joins TRBV6-5 to TRBJ1-1, with D perhaps TRBD1 (6 bases). Sequencing was performed on blood. CDR3 DNA: TGTGCCAGCAGTTATCGGAGGGGGATCACTGAAGCTTTCTTT. Translating gives CASSYRRGITEAFF.